This passage covers 20 T cell receptor beta chains from one sample sequenced in a study of blood T cell repertoires in COVID-19 (dated by TCRdb to the early 2020s). The protocol used for the library was the immunoSEQ multiplex PCR assay. This is the immuneACCESS table as TCRdb keeps it, with only in-frame sequences that have V and J called. A part of the clones is gone; compared with another copy, unresolved V genes explain less than half, and the rest is unexplained. The sample table records about 230,000 clones; 75% to 85% of these occur just once. Jointly, the top ten make up around 7.2% of the sample. The material sequenced was peripheral blood. All receptors derive from a woman aged 50 to 60 with acute or convalescent COVID-19.

The chain links TRBV21-1 to TRBJ2-1; the D call in the table, TRBD1, was not verified against the DNA. TRBV21-1 is a pseudogene segment. This CDR3 contains 14 residues. For the CDR3, the DNA is TGTGCCAGCAGGGAGGACAGGGGGAAGAATGAGCAGTTCTTC. Residues: CASREDRGKNEQFF.

This clone was seen a handful of times. J is TRBJ1-2 and V is TRBV27, with D hard to call. Trimming left V 4 bases short and J 2 bases short, with 8 bases between. CDR3 length: 13 amino acids. Germline assignment: CDR1 MNHEY and CDR2 SMNVEV (reference sequence). The CDR3 DNA sequence: TGTGCCAGCAGTTCCAGAGCGAACTATGGCTACACCTTC. Translation: CASSSRANYGYTF.

This chain connects TRBV19 to TRBJ1-5; D not resolved. V was cut by 3 bases and J by 7 bases, with 13 bases left in between. There are 14 residues in the CDR3. Germline-derived CDR1 and CDR2 are LNHDA and SQIVND (reference sequence). CDR3 sequence reads: CASSMTTASQPQHF. In nucleotides, the CDR3 is TGTGCCAGTAGTATGACAACGGCCAGCCAGCCCCAGCATTTT.

This sequence joins TRBV5-8 and TRBJ1-5; D is ambiguous. Trimming removed 4 bases at V and 0 bases at J, with 8 bases between. The CDR3 totals 14 residues. From germline, CDR1 is SGHTS and CDR2 YDEGEE. CDR3 in amino acids: CASSPRNSNQPQHF. In nucleotides, the CDR3 is TGTGCCAGCAGCCCGCGTAATAGCAATCAGCCCCAGCATTTT.

The chain is built from TRBV12-3 or TRBV12-4 and TRBJ1-6, with D unresolved. The CDR3 totals 13 residues. V lost 5 bases and J 13 bases, leaving 15 bases between the germline ends. CDR3 loop: CASSPSVFGPLHF. CDR3 DNA: TGTGCCAGCAGTCCGTCCGTCTTCGGGCCCCTCCACTTT.

A single count supports this clone. The chain has TRBV5-4 and TRBJ2-7; 7 bases are a match to TRBD1. Germline trimming cut 4 bases from V and 2 bases from J; bases unmatched to any gene: 6. The CDR3 covers 14 residues. Germline CDR1 and CDR2: SGHNT and YYREEE (reference sequence). CDR3 amino acids: CASSPTGTAYEQYF. In nucleotides, the CDR3 is TGTGCCAGCAGCCCAACTGGGACAGCCTACGAGCAGTACTTC.

This clone appeared a few times. V gene TRBV7-3 combines with J gene TRBJ1-5, with unresolved D. CDR3 length: 18 residues. Trimming cost V 3 bases and J 0 bases, with 18 bases left between them. CDR1 SGHTA and CDR2 FQGTGA come from the germline V gene. In DNA form, the CDR3 reads TGTGCCAGCAGCTTGAGTTTCGGGGTTAGCCGTAGCAATCAGCCCCAGCATTTT. It encodes CASSLSFGVSRSNQPQHF.

The V call is TRBV6-2 or TRBV6-3, the J call TRBJ2-1; possibly TRBD2 for D (5 bases). V lost 4 bases to trimming and J lost 10 bases, with 14 bases between them. This CDR3 comprises 13 residues. Germline CDR1 and CDR2: MNHEY and SVGEGT. The CDR3 is CASSSGHEREQFF. The DNA for the CDR3 is TGTGCCAGCAGTTCTGGGCATGAGCGGGAGCAGTTCTTC.

The chain carries TRBV6-5 and TRBJ1-1, with 7 positions matching TRBD1. The trim removed 5 bases at V and 3 bases at J, leaving 6 bases unmatched. This CDR3 region has 14 residues. Germline-derived CDR1 and CDR2 are MNHEY and SVGAGI. Here the CDR3 reads CASSNRGFDTEAFF. The DNA for the CDR3 is TGTGCCAGCAGTAACAGGGGATTCGACACTGAAGCTTTCTTT.

This clone has ten or more counts. V usage is TRBV6-1 and J usage is TRBJ2-3; 7 nucleotides match TRBD2. The V gene end was trimmed by 6 bases and the J gene end by 6 bases; junction bases not matched to a gene: 15. CDR1 MNHNS and CDR2 SASEGT come from the germline V gene. This CDR3 spans 16 amino acids. CDR3 bases: TGTGCCAGCAGGGAATTTTCCGGGACTATTCCTGATACGCAGTATTTT. It codes for CASREFSGTIPDTQYF.

V and J are TRBV28 and TRBJ2-7, with 8 positions matching TRBD1. The V gene's germline CDR1 is MDHEN and CDR2 SYDVKM. The V gene end was trimmed by 10 bases and the J gene end by 0 bases; junction bases not matched to a gene: 5. The CDR3 is made up of 13 amino acids. The CDR3, as DNA: TGTGCCACTGGGACAGGTAACTCCTACGAGCAGTACTTC. Amino acids: CATGTGNSYEQYF.

The rearrangement joins TRBV3-1 (or the pseudogene TRBV3-2) to TRBJ2-7; 8 bases are a match to TRBD1. After removal of 3 bases from V and 3 bases from J, the junction contained 7 bases not matched to a gene. This CDR3 has 15 residues. Germline-derived CDR1 and CDR2 are LGHDT and YNNKEL (reference sequence). The CDR3 region has the DNA TGTGCCAGCAGCCAGAAACCCGGGACAGGCTACGAGCAGTACTTC. Its protein product is CASSQKPGTGYEQYF.

The V gene is TRBV7-3, the J gene TRBJ2-1; 9 nucleotides align to TRBD2. This CDR3 is 14 amino acids long. With 3 bases clipped from V and 15 bases from J, the junction kept 12 bases outside the gene matches. Germline CDR1 and CDR2: SGHTA and FQGTGA. The CDR3 sequence: CASSLGGAGGLPFF. The CDR3 DNA follows: TGTGCCAGCAGCTTGGGCGGAGCGGGGGGCCTCCCGTTCTTC.

This clone appeared a few times. The chain employs TRBV6-2 or TRBV6-3 and TRBJ2-7; the D gene is possibly TRBD1 (6 bases). CDR1 MNHEY and CDR2 SVGEGT come from the germline V gene. V dropped 1 base and J dropped 3 bases, with 13 bases sitting between them. The CDR3 is made up of 15 amino acids. Here the CDR3 DNA reads TGTGCCAGCAGTTACTGGTCCACAGGGAACTACGAGCAGTACTTC. Protein sequence: CASSYWSTGNYEQYF.

This chain connects TRBV30 to TRBJ1-3; 8 bases map to TRBD1. Germline V gene data show CDR1 as GTSNPN and CDR2 as SVGIG (reference sequence). The ends lost 8 bases at V and 1 base at J; junction bases unmatched: 10. The CDR3 has 15 residues. CDR3 bases: TGTGCCGGAGAGACAGGGGCCAGGTCTGGAAACACCATATATTTT. Its translation is CAGETGARSGNTIYF.

The genes are TRBV29-1 and TRBJ1-3; D ambiguous. The germline gives CDR1 SQVTM, CDR2 ANQGSEA. The CDR3 covers 14 residues. V dropped 8 bases and J dropped 0 bases, with 14 bases sitting between them. Here the CDR3 reads CSIADPNSGNTIYF. CDR3 bases: TGCAGCATAGCAGACCCTAACTCTGGAAACACCATATATTTT.

This chain links TRBV5-1 with TRBJ1-2, with D possibly TRBD1 on 6 matching bases. Trimming left V 4 bases short and J 6 bases short, with 16 bases between. From germline, CDR1 is SGHRS and CDR2 YFSETQ. CDR3 length equals 14 residues. The CDR3 sequence: CASSLRQDGDGYTF. DNA of the CDR3: TGCGCCAGCAGCCTCAGACAGGACGGGGATGGCTACACCTTC.

The J gene is TRBJ1-5, the V gene TRBV23-1, with TRBD1 matching over 8 bases. TRBV23-1 is sorted into the ORF group, with uncertain function. The CDR3 consists of 14 residues. Trimming removed 6 bases from V and 5 bases from J; junction bases left unmatched: 6. The CDR3 DNA sequence: TGCGCCAGCAGCCCAACAGGGGGACATCAGCCCCAGCATTTT. Amino acid sequence: CASSPTGGHQPQHF.

The chain carries TRBV7-9 and TRBJ2-7; D unresolved. This CDR3 has 14 amino acids. The V end was cut by 3 bases, the J end by 3 bases, with 12 bases between. The germline V gene encodes CDR1 SEHNR and CDR2 FQNEAQ (reference sequence). The CDR3 here is CASSLGTANYEQYF. CDR3 DNA sequence: TGTGCCAGCAGCTTGGGCACGGCGAACTACGAGCAGTACTTC.

The chain uses TRBV11-2 and TRBJ2-5; D might be TRBD1 (5 bases). Germline V gene data show CDR1 as SGHAT and CDR2 as FQNNGV. Trimming removed 2 bases from V and 2 bases from J, with 6 bases in between. This CDR3 contains 13 residues. The CDR3 region has the DNA TGTGCCAGCAGCTTAAACAGGCAAGAGACCCAGTACTTC. Protein product: CASSLNRQETQYF.